A selection of T cell receptor beta chains follows, all from one sample in a study of regulatory T cells in long-lasting Graves disease. TCRdb recomputed calls from the multiplex PCR reads with MiXCR, one row per CDR3 protein. The table shows hundreds of thousands of distinct CDR3 sequences, with 16% occurring only once. These data also featured in a second study, about T cells in Graves' hyperthyroidism and ophthalmopathy.

Here the sequenced sample was peripheral blood mononuclear cells (PBMCs), taken at new diagnosis, from a patient treated with antithyroid drugs. Receptors were obtained from a woman in her thirties with Graves disease. Each CDR3 is given without its conserved first and last residue. Part of the rows lack a size; the others show once, few, many or a class for expanded clones.

CDR3 length: 15
clone size: .
V gene: TRBV5-1
CDR3 protein: ASSGTSLAGHSGELF

CDR3 length: 11
clone size: many
V gene: TRBV18
CDR3 protein: ASSRSRNTEAF

CDR3 length: 15
clone size: .
V gene: TRBV4-1
CDR3 protein: ASSQDGTGRGRDTQY

CDR3 length: 12
clone size: .
V gene: TRBV28
CDR3 protein: ASKGIGVSNEQY

CDR3 length: 12
clone size: few
V gene: TRBV30
CDR3 protein: AWSYRGSLEIQY

CDR3 length: 15
clone size: .
V gene: TRBV20-1
CDR3 protein: SARNRILGLAKNIQY

CDR3 length: 8
clone size: many
V gene: TRBV20-1
CDR3 protein: SARNNGYT

CDR3 length: 11
clone size: many
V gene: TRBV28
CDR3 protein: ASSLTGTVKQY

CDR3 length: 9
clone size: many
V gene: TRBV29-1
CDR3 protein: SVPSPTEAF

CDR3 length: 13
clone size: many
V gene: TRBV7-8
CDR3 protein: ASSLGLGVEETQY

CDR3 length: 14
clone size: many
V gene: TRBV2
CDR3 protein: ASKQQGFAAPDTQY

CDR3 length: 16
clone size: few
V gene: TRBV20-1
CDR3 protein: SARELAGGPENTGELF